Reported below is one T cell receptor beta chain. Its antigen is not known. Donors were patients with active juvenile idiopathic arthritis. Produced via immunoSEQ multiplex PCR; TCRdb's table is partial and in-frame only. The sample lists fewer than 35,000 clones; roughly 95% were seen once. This record belongs to a study of circulating and synovial CD4+ cells in juvenile arthritis. This CDR3 has 16 amino acids. Germline-derived CDR1 and CDR2 are MNHNS and SASEGT. Trimming removed 2 bases at V and 5 bases at J, with 19 bases between. Study observations and caveats: Compared with bulk blood, circulating pathogenic-like lymphocytes shared substantially more CDR3 sequences with synovial T cells. Vbeta family usage analysis did not detect the pathogenic-like versus bulk difference. T cell genome counts differed by at least an order of magnitude between CPL and CD4 samples.

The gene calls are TRBV6-1 and TRBJ2-7; possibly TRBD1 for D (5 bases). The receptor comes from a human donor with juvenile idiopathic arthritis. The sample comprised CD4+ T cells from blood. In nucleotides, the CDR3 is TGTGCCAGCAGTGAAAACCCACAGGTTATGGCGGACGAGCAGTACTTC. This translates into CASSENPQVMADEQYF.